Only a few counts were recorded for the clone carrying this T cell receptor (beta chain). Germline V gene lookup returns CDR1 SEHNR and CDR2 FQNEAQ (reference sequence). Trimming at V came to 5 bases and at J to 11 bases, leaving 14 bases not matched to a gene. The CDR3 runs 15 residues. Clones were sequenced by immunoSEQ multiplex PCR, and TCRdb holds only the in-frame ones, with some missing. The sample carries hundreds of thousands of clones, about 91% recorded once. This record comes from a study of blood T cell repertoires in COVID-19. Sample: PBMCs or T cells enriched from blood (not recorded which). The TCR was taken from a woman in her thirties or forties with acute COVID-19. The chain links TRBV7-9 to TRBJ1-4, with 7 nucleotides matching TRBD1. Written as DNA, the CDR3 is TGTGCCAGCAGCCCAATTCCAGGGGGGCTATTCAAACTGTTTTTT. It yields the protein CASSPIPGGLFKLFF. The variable domain in full, with the rest retrieved from reference TRBV7-9 and TRBJ1-4, is DTGVSQNPRHKITKRGQNVTFRCDPISEHNRLYWYRQTLGQGPEFLTYFQNEAQLEKSRLLSDRFSAERPKGSFSTLEIQRTEQGDSAMYLCASSPIPGGLFKLFFGSGTQLSVL.